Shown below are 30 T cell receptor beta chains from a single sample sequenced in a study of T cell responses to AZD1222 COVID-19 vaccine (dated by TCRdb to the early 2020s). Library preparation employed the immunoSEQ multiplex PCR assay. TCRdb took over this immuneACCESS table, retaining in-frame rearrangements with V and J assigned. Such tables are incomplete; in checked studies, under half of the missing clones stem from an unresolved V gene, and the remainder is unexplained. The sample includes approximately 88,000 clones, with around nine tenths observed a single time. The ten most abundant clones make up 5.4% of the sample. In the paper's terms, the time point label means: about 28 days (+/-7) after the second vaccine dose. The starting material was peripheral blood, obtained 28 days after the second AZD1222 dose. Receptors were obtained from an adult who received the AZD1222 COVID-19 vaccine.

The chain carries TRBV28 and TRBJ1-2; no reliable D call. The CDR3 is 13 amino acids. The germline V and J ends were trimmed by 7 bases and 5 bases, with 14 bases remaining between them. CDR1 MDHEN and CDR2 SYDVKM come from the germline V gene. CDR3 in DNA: TGTGCCAGCACTAAGAGAACTCCTTATGGCTACACCTTC. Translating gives CASTKRTPYGYTF.

The CDR3 spells CASIPIAGGYNEQFF. CDR3 DNA sequence: TGTGCCAGCATCCCAATCGCCGGCGGCTACAATGAGCAGTTCTTC. This chain uses TRBV7-6 with TRBJ2-1; unclear D gene. V was clipped by 7 bases and J by 3 bases, with 16 bases between them. The CDR3 is made up of 15 amino acids. Germline V gene lookup returns CDR1 SGHVS and CDR2 FNYEAQ.

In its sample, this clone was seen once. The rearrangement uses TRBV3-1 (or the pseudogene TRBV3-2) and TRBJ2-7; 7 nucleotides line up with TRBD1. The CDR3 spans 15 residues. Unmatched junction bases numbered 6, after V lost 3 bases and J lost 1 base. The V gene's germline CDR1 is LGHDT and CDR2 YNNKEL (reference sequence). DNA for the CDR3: TGTGCCAGCAGCCATGGACAGGAGTTTTCCTACGAGCAGTACTTC. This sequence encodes CASSHGQEFSYEQYF.

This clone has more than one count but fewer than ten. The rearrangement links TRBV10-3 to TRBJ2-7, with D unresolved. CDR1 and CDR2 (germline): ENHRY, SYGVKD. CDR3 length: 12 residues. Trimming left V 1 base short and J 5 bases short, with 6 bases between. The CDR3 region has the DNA TGTGCCATCAGTGAGTGGGCCGACGAGCAGTACTTC. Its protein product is CAISEWADEQYF.

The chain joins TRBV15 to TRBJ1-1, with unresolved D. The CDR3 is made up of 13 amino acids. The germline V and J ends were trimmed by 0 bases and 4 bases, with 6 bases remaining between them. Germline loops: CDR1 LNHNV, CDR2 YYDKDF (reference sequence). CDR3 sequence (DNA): TGTGCCACCAGCAGAGATTGGGTCACTGAAGCTTTCTTT. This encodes CATSRDWVTEAFF.

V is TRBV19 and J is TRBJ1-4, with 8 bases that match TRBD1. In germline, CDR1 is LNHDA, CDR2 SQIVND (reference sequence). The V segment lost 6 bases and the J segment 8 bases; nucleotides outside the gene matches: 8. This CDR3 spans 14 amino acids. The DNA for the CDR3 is TGTGCCAGTAGCGAACAGGGGGGAAGCGAAAAACTGTTTTTT. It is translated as CASSEQGGSEKLFF.

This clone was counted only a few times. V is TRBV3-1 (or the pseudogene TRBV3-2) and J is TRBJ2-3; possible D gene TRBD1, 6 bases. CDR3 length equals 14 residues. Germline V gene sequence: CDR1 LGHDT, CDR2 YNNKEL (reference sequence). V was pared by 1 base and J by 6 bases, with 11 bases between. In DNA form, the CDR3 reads TGTGCCAGCAGCCAAGTGGGGGCAGGGGATACGCAGTATTTT. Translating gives CASSQVGAGDTQYF.

As DNA, the CDR3 is TGTGCCAGCAGCTACGGGACAGGGGCCGCAGCCACCATATATTTT. This gives the protein CASSYGTGAAATIYF. This rearrangement joins TRBV5-5 to TRBJ1-3; 10 bases agree with TRBD1. V was clipped by 3 bases and J by 9 bases; unmatched bases: 9. The CDR3 spans 15 residues. Germline-derived CDR1 and CDR2 are SGHKS and YYEKEE (reference sequence). The whole variable domain, remainder taken from reference TRBV5-5 and TRBJ1-3, is DAGVTQSPTHLIKTRGQQVTLRCSPISGHKSVSWYQQVLGQGPQFIFQYYEKEERGRGNFPDRFSARQFPNYSSELNVNALLLGDSALYLCASSYGTGAAATIYFGEGSWLTVV.

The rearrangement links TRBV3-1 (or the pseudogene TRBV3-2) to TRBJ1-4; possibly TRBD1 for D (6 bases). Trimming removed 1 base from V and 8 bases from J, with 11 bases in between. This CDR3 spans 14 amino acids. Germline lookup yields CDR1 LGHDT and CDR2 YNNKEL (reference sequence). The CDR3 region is CASSQVGGFEKLFF. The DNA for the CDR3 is TGTGCCAGCAGCCAAGTAGGGGGGTTCGAAAAACTGTTTTTT.

The CDR3 nucleotides are TGTGCCAGCAGTTGGCGACAGGACTACGAGCAGTACTTC. It specifies CASSWRQDYEQYF. The V and J genes are TRBV27 and TRBJ2-7; tentatively, D is TRBD1 (6 bases). The V end lost 4 bases, the J end lost 3 bases, and 10 bases lay between the germline ends. Looked up from germline, CDR1 is MNHEY and CDR2 is SMNVEV (reference sequence). The CDR3 has 13 amino acids.

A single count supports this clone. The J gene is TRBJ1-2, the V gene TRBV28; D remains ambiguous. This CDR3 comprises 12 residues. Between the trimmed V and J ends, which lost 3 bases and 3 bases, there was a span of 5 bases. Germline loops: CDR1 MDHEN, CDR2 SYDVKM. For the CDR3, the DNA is TGTGCCAGCAGTTTTGCGGACTATGGCTACACCTTC. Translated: CASSFADYGYTF.

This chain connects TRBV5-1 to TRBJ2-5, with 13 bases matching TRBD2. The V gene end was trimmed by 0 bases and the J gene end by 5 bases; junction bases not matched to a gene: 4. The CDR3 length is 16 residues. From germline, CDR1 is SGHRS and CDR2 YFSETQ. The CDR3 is CASSLGGTSGVETQYF. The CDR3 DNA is TGCGCCAGCAGCTTGGGTGGGACTAGCGGGGTTGAGACCCAGTACTTC.

The CDR3 spells CASSFGGPGSTDTQYF. CDR3 DNA: TGTGCCAGCAGCTTCGGGGGTCCCGGCAGCACAGATACGCAGTATTTT. The genes are TRBV7-3 and TRBJ2-3; possibly TRBD2 for D (6 bases). This CDR3 spans 16 amino acids. Germline loops: CDR1 SGHTA, CDR2 FQGTGA. V dropped 3 bases and J dropped 0 bases, with 13 bases sitting between them.

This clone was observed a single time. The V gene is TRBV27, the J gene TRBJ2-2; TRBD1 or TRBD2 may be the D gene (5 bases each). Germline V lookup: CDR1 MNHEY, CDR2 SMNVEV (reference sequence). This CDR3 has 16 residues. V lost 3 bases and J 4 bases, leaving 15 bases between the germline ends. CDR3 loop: CASSFWGLRSTGELFF. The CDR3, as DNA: TGTGCCAGCAGTTTCTGGGGGTTGAGGAGCACCGGGGAGCTGTTTTTT.

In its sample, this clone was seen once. The CDR3, as DNA: TGTGCCAGCAGCTTGTTTGGGGTTATGAACACTGAAGCTTTCTTT. It encodes CASSLFGVMNTEAFF. The genes are TRBV5-8 and TRBJ1-1; D is undetermined. The CDR3 is 15 amino acids. Trimming left V 1 base short and J 0 bases short, with 10 bases between. Germline V CDR1 and CDR2: SGHTS, YDEGEE.

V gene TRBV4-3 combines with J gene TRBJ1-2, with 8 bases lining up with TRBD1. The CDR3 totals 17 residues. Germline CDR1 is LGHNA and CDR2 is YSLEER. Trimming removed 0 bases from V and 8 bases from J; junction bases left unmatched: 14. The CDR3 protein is CASSQDRQGAIVGGYTF. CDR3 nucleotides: TGCGCCAGCAGCCAAGATCGGCAGGGGGCAATAGTGGGAGGCTACACCTTC.

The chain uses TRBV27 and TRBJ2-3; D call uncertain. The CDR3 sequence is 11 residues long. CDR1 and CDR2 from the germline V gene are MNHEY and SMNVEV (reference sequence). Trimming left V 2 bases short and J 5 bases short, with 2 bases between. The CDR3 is CASSLGDTQYF. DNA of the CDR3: TGTGCCAGCAGTTTAGGAGATACGCAGTATTTT.

CDR3 sequence (DNA): TGCGCCAGCAGCCCACAGGGGGCGCTGACCCTATATGGCTACACCTTC. This translates into CASSPQGALTLYGYTF. The chain couples TRBV5-1 to TRBJ1-2, with TRBD1 matching 9 bases. Germline loops: CDR1 SGHRS, CDR2 YFSETQ. Trimming took 4 bases from V and 5 from J; bases not matched to a gene: 12. The CDR3 has 16 amino acids. The whole variable domain, remainder taken from reference TRBV5-1 and TRBJ1-2, is KAGVTQTPRYLIKTRGQQVTLSCSPISGHRSVSWYQQTPGQGLQFLFEYFSETQRNKGNFPGRFSGRQFSNSRSEMNVSTLELGDSALYLCASSPQGALTLYGYTFGSGTRLTVV.

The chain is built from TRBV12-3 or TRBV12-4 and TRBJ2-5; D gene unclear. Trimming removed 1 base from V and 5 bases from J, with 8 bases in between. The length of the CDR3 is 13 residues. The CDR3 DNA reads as TGTGCCAGCAGTTTAGGGCAGTACGAGACCCAGTACTTC. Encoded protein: CASSLGQYETQYF.

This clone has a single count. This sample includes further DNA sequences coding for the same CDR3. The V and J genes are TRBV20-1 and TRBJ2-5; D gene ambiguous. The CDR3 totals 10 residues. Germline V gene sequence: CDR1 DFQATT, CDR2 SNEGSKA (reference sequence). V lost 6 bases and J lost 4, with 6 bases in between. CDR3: CSALGETQYF. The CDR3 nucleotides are TGCAGTGCCCTCGGAGAGACCCAGTACTTC.

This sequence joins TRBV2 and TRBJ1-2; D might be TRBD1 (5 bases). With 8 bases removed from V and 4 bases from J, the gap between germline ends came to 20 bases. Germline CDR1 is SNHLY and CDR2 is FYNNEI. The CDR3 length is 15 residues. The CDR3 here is CASGTGGRGIYGYTF. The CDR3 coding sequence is TGTGCCAGCGGGACGGGAGGACGGGGTATCTATGGCTACACCTTC.

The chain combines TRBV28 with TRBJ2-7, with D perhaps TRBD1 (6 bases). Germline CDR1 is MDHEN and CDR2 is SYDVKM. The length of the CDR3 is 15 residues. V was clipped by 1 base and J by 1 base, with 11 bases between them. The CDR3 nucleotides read TGTGCCAGCAGTTTATACTATCAGGGGTCCTACGAGCAGTACTTC. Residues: CASSLYYQGSYEQYF.

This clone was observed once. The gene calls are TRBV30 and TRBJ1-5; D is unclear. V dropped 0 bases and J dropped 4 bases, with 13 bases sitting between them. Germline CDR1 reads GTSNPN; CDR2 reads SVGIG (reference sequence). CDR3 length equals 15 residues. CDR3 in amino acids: CAWSVGLRPNQPQHF. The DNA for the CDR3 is TGTGCCTGGAGTGTAGGGCTGCGGCCGAATCAGCCCCAGCATTTT. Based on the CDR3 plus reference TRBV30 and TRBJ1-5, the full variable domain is SQTIHQWPATLVQPVGSPLSLECTVEGTSNPNLYWYRQAAGRGLQLLFYSVGIGQISSEVPQNLSASRPQDRQFILSSKKLLLSDSGFYLCAWSVGLRPNQPQHFGDGTRLSIL.

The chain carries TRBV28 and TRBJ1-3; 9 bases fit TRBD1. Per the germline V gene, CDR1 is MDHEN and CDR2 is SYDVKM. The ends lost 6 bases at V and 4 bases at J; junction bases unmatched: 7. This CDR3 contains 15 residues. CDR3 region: CASRWDRAMGNTIYF. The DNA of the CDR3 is TGTGCCAGCAGGTGGGACAGGGCGATGGGAAACACCATATATTTT.

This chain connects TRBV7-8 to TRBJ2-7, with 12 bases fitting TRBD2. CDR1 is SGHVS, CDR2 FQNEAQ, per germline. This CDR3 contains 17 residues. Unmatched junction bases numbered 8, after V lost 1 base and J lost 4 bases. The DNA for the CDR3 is TGTGCCAGCAGCTTAGGACTAGCGGGGGCGCTTGGATACGAGCAGTACTTC. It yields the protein CASSLGLAGALGYEQYF.

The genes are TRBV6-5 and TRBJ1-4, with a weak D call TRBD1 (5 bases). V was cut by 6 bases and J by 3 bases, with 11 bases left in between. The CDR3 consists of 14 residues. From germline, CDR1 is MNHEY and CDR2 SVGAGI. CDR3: CASRPGLANEKLFF. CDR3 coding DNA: TGTGCCAGCAGACCGGGGCTAGCTAATGAAAAACTGTTTTTT.

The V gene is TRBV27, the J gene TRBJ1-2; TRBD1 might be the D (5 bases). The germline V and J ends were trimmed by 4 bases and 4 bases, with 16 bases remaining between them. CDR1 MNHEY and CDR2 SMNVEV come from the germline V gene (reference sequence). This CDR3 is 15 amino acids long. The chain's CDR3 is CASSSTPQGGYGYTF. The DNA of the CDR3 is TGTGCCAGCAGTTCCACCCCTCAGGGTGGCTATGGCTACACCTTC.

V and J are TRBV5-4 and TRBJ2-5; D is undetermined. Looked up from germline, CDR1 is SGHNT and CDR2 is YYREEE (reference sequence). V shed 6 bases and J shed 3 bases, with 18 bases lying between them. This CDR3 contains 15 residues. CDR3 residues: CASKARPITEETQYF. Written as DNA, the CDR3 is TGTGCCAGCAAGGCTAGGCCTATCACGGAAGAGACCCAGTACTTC.

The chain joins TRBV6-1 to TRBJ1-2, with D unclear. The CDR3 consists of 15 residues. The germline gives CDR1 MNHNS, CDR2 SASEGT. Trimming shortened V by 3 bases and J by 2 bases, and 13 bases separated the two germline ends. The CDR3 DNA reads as TGTGCCAGCAGTGATCTGTGGCAGGCGAACTATGGCTACACCTTC. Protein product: CASSDLWQANYGYTF.

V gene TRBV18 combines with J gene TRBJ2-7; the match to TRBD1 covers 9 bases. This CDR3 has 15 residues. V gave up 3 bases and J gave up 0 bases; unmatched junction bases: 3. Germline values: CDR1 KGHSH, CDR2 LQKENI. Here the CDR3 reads CASSPGQGSSYEQYF. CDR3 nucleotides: TGTGCCAGCTCACCCGGACAGGGGTCCTCCTACGAGCAGTACTTC.